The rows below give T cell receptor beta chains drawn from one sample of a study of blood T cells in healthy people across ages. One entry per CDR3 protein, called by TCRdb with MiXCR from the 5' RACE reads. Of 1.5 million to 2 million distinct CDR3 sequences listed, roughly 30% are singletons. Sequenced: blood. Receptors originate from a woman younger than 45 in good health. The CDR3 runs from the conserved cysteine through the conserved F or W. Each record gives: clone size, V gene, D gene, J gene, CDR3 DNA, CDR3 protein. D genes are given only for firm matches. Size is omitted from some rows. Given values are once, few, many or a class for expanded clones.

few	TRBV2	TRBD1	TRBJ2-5	TGTGCCAGCAGGGACAGGGACCAGTGGCAAGAGACCCAGTACTTC	CASRDRDQWQETQYF
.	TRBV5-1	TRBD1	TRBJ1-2	TGCGCCAGCAGCTCCCGGACAGGGCTTAACTATGGCTACACCTTC	CASSSRTGLNYGYTF
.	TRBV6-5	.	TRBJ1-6	TGTGCCGGCAGCCTCCGGGCAGGGCAGAATTCACCCCTCCACTTT	CAGSLRAGQNSPLHF
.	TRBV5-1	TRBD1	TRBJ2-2	TGCGCCAGCGGCGAGGACAGGGGCACCGGGGAGCTGTTTTTT	CASGEDRGTGELFF
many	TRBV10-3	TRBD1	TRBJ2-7	TGTGCCATCAGTGAGAGACAGGGCTCCTACGAGCAGTACTTC	CAISERQGSYEQYF
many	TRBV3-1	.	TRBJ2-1	TGTGCCAGCAGCCAAGATCGAACATACAATGAGCAGTTCTTC	CASSQDRTYNEQFF
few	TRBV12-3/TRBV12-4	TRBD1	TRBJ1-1	TGTGCCAGCAACACAGGGGTGGCGAACACTGAAGCTTTCTTT	CASNTGVANTEAFF
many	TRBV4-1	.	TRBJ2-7	TGCGCCAGCAGCCCTCAGGGCGAGTACGAGCAGTACTTC	CASSPQGEYEQYF
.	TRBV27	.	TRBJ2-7	TGTGCCAGCAGTTTATCCCGGGCTCCGTCCTACGAGCAGTACTTC	CASSLSRAPSYEQYF
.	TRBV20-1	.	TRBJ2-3	TGCAGTGCTAGAGCGTCGGGGACGGGGGCGGATACGCAGTATTTT	CSARASGTGADTQYF
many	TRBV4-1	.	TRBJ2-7	TGCGCCAGCAGCCAAGGGGAAGGGACCTACGAGCAGTACTTC	CASSQGEGTYEQYF
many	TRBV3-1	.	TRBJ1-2	TGTGCCAGCAGCCAAGGGACAGACTATGGCTACACCTTC	CASSQGTDYGYTF
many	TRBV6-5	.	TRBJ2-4	TGTGCCAGCAGTTACTCAATAGCGCCGTCCCCCAAAAACATTCAGTACTTC	CASSYSIAPSPKNIQYF
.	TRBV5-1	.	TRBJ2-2	TGCGCCAGCAGCTTTCTGGCCGTCGGGAACACCGGGGAGCTGTTTTTT	CASSFLAVGNTGELFF
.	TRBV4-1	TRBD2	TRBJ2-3	TGCGCCAGCAGCCAAGAACGGTCTAGCGGGGGGCGGGATACGCAGTATTTT	CASSQERSSGGRDTQYF
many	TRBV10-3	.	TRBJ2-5	TGTGCCATCAGTGACGGGGCGGGGACCCAGTACTTC	CAISDGAGTQYF
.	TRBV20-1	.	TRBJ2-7	TGCAGTGCTAAGACCGTCTACGAGCAGTACTTC	CSAKTVYEQYF
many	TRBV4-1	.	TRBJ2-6	TGCGCCAGCAGCCAATCCAAAGTGTCAGTTAGCTCTGGGGCCAACGTCCTGACTTTC	CASSQSKVSVSSGANVLTF
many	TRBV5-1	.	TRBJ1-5	TGCGCCAGCAGCCCGCGGGCAGGGATCGGACAGCCCCAGCATTTT	CASSPRAGIGQPQHF
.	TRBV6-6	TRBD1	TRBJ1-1	TGTGCCAGCAGGGGACCCCTGCGGACAGGGGCGACCACTGAAGCTTTCTTT	CASRGPLRTGATTEAFF
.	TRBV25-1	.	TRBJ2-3	TGTGCCAGCACTCAGTGGGGCACAGATACGCAGTATTTT	CASTQWGTDTQYF
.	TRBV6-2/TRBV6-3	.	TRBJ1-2	TGTGCCAGCAGCCCCGGGACATTAAGCGGCTACACCTTC	CASSPGTLSGYTF
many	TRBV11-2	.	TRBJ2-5	TGTGCCAGCAGCTTCTTGATAGGCCAAGAGACCCAGTACTTC	CASSFLIGQETQYF
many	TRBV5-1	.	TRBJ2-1	TGCGCCAGCACCGAACAGACAGGCAATGAGCAGTTCTTC	CASTEQTGNEQFF
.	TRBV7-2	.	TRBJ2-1	TGTGCCAGCAGCTTACGCGGATACTCGTACAATGAGCAGTTCTTC	CASSLRGYSYNEQFF
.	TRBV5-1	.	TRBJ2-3	TGCGCCAGCAGCTTACCGGCGGGAACTTCCACAGATACGCAGTATTTT	CASSLPAGTSTDTQYF
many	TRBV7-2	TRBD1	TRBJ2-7	TGTGCCAGCAGCGCCGGGACAGCTCTCGAGCAGTACTTC	CASSAGTALEQYF
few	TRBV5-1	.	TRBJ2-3	TGCGCCAGCAGCCCGATAGTCGCTAGCCGTACGCAGTATTTT	CASSPIVASRTQYF
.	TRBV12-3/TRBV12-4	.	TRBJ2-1	TGTGCCAGCAGTTCCGGAGGTCGTGAGCAGTTCTTC	CASSSGGREQFF
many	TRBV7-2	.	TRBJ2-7	TGTGCCAGTCAATATGGGTACGAGCAGTACTTC	CASQYGYEQYF
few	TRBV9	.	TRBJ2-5	TGTGCCAGCAGCGCCCCCGGGGGTATAGAGACCCAGTACTTC	CASSAPGGIETQYF
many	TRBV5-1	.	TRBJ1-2	TGCGCCAGCAGCTTGGATGGGACATCGGATTATGGCTACACCTTC	CASSLDGTSDYGYTF